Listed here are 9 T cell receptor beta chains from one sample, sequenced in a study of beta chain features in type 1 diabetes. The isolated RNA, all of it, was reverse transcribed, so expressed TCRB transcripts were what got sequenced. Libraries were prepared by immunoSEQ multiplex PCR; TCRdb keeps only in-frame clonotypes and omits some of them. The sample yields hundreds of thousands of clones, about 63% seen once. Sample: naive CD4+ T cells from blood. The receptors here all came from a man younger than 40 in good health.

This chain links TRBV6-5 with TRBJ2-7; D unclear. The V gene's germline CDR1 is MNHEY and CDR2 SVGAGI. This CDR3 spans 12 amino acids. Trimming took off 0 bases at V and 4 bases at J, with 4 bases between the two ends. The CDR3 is CASSYSEYEQYF. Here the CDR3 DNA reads TGTGCCAGCAGTTACTCGGAGTACGAGCAGTACTTC.

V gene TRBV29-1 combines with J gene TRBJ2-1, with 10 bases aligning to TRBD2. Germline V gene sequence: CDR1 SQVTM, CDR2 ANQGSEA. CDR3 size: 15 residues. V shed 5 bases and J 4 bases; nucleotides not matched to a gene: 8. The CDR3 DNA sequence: TGCAGCGTTCCCCTCGGACTAGCGGCTTACAATGAGCAGTTCTTC. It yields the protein CSVPLGLAAYNEQFF.

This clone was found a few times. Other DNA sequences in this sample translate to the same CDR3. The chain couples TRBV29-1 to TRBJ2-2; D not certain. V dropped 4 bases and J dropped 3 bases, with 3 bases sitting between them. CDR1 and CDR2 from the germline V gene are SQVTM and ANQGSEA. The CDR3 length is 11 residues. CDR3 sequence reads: CSVGDTGELFF. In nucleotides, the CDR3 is TGCAGCGTTGGCGACACCGGGGAGCTGTTTTTT.

Here the CDR3 reads CASSVVVDTQYF. CDR3 coding DNA: TGTGCCAGCAGCGTAGTGGTCGATACGCAGTATTTT. The V gene is TRBV9, the J gene TRBJ2-3; unclear D gene. Germline values: CDR1 SGDLS, CDR2 YYNGEE. This CDR3 is 12 amino acids long. Trimming cost V 0 bases and J 6 bases, with 5 bases left between them.

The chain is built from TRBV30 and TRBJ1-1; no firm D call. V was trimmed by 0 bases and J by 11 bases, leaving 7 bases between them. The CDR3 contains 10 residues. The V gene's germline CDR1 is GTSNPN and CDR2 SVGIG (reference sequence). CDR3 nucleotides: TGTGCCTGGAGTGTCCGAGGGGCTTTCTTT. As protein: CAWSVRGAFF.

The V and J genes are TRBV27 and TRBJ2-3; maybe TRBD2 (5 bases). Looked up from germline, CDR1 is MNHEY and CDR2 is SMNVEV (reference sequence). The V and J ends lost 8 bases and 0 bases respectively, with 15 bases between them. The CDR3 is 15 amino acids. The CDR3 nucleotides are TGTGCCAGCGTTCGGAGGACGGGTAGCACAGATACGCAGTATTTT. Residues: CASVRRTGSTDTQYF.

CDR3 coding DNA: TGTGCCAGCAGCTTCGACAGGGGGACTTACAATGAGCAGTTCTTC. Protein: CASSFDRGTYNEQFF. The chain combines TRBV7-2 with TRBJ2-1, with 9 nucleotides matching TRBD1. Germline V gene sequence: CDR1 SGHTA, CDR2 FQGNSA. This CDR3 spans 15 amino acids. V lost 3 bases to trimming and J lost 4 bases; unmatched junction nucleotides: 4.

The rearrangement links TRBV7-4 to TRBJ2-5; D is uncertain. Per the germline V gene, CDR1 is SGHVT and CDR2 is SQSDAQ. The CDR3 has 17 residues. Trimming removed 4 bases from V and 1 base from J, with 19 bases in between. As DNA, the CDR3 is TGTGCCAGCAGCTCCCCACAACTCCCTACTTCCCAAGAGACCCAGTACTTC. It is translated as CASSSPQLPTSQETQYF.

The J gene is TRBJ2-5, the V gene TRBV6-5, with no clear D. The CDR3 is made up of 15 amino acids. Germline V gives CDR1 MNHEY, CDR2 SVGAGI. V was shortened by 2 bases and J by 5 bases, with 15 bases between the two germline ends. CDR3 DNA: TGTGCCAGCAGTTACACATTCTGGGCCGGTGAGACCCAGTACTTC. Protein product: CASSYTFWAGETQYF.